This T cell receptor beta chain was captured by sequencing in a study of cytomegalovirus exposure and HLA in healthy donors. This CDR3 is 16 amino acids long. V dropped 3 bases and J dropped 0; count of bases not matched to a gene: 5. The germline V gene encodes CDR1 KGHSH and CDR2 LQKENI. Worth noting for this clone: The antigen remains unidentified.

Vbeta (60) and Jbeta (13) primers were used in the PCR. The method was immunoSEQ multiplex PCR; TCRdb's version includes in-frame clones alone and lacks a portion of them. This table has 35,000 to 50,000 clones, roughly 60% appearing once. Overall study findings and caveats: Exclusion as indistinguishable affected some V segments, including TRBV6-2 and TRBV6-3. Productive rates of about 87% or about 30% were seen for most TCR beta V segments in an earlier analysis. Analysis was carried out at a later point, and it linked a missense DCLRE1C variant to TCR beta V- and J-gene trimming.

The chain couples TRBV18 to TRBJ1-1; 9 positions match TRBD1. The receptor comes from a man in his 60s in good health and CMV-seropositive. The sequencing sample was made of PBMCs. CDR3 nucleotides: TGTGCCAGCTCACCGCGACAGGGGGAAATGAACACTGAAGCTTTCTTT. Its protein is CASSPRQGEMNTEAFF.